The entry below describes one T cell receptor (beta chain). Its antigen is still unknown. This PCR relied on a set of 60 Vbeta primers and 13 Jbeta primers. The repertoire was sequenced with immunoSEQ multiplex PCR; TCRdb's copy has only in-frame clones and lacks some. Of 150,000 to 200,000 clones listed, around four fifths are singletons. This entry is derived from a study of cytomegalovirus exposure and HLA in healthy donors. Study outcomes and limitations: The dataset shows that most TCR sequences were rare, while some public TCRs occurred in many donors. The investigators catalogued under 200 TCR beta chains as cytomegalovirus-associated. A classifier reportedly called cytomegalovirus status with high sensitivity and specificity. In presence/absence analyses, roughly uniform sequencing depth across donors was assumed.

The CDR3 consists of 17 residues. J was trimmed by 6 bases and V by 5 bases; bases with no gene match: 11. The germline gives CDR1 SGHVS, CDR2 FNYEAQ. The chain joins TRBV7-6 to TRBJ2-2, with 11 bases matching TRBD2. The origin of this receptor is a man aged 45-65 years in good health and CMV-seropositive. Sequenced sample: PBMCs. The chain's CDR3 is CASSLGRPGLAAGELFF. CDR3 nucleotide sequence: TGTGCCAGCAGCCTAGGGAGACCGGGACTAGCGGCCGGGGAGCTGTTTTTT.